A single sample gave rise to the 22 T cell receptor beta chains below, sequenced in a study of T cells after yellow fever vaccination. TCRdb re-called the 5' RACE reads with MiXCR, one entry per CDR3 protein. This table has roughly 48,000 distinct CDR3 sequences, more than 6.5% appearing once. Sequenced material: CD8+ T cells not binding an NS4B(214-222) dextramer, sorted from PBMCs, taken 35 to 50 days after the first yellow fever vaccination. These receptors came from a man between 18 and 35 years old who received the YFV17D yellow fever vaccine.

This clonotype has a count of ten or more. This chain joins TRBV6-2 or TRBV6-3 and TRBJ1-3; D remains ambiguous. The CDR3 sequence is 14 residues long. Germline CDR1 and CDR2: MNHEY and SVGEGT. V lost 0 bases and J 1 base, leaving 4 bases between the germline ends. The CDR3 protein is CASSYSGSGNTIYF. The CDR3, as DNA: TGTGCCAGCAGTTACTCGGGATCTGGAAACACCATATATTTT.

This clonotype was observed many times. The chain uses TRBV27 and TRBJ1-3, with D possibly being TRBD1 (5 bases). CDR1 and CDR2 from the germline V gene are MNHEY and SMNVEV (reference sequence). Trimming cost V 6 bases and J 0 bases, with 9 bases left between them. The CDR3 contains 14 residues. The CDR3 bases are TGTGCCAGCAGAGACAGCTACTCTGGAAACACCATATATTTT. Amino acids: CASRDSYSGNTIYF.

The table lists this clonotype with a few counts. This rearrangement joins TRBV4-3 to TRBJ1-1; the D gene is possibly TRBD1 (6 bases). V dropped 4 bases and J dropped 5 bases, with 17 bases sitting between them. Germline CDR1 and CDR2: LGHNA and YSLEER. The CDR3 totals 15 residues. The CDR3 loop is CASSPSRGGGTEAFF. CDR3 coding DNA: TGCGCCAGCAGCCCAAGTAGGGGGGGAGGGACTGAAGCTTTCTTT.

This clonotype has just a few counts. The chain carries TRBV11-2 and TRBJ2-7; 9 nucleotides line up with TRBD1. Trimming took 5 bases from V and 5 from J; bases not matched to a gene: 10. CDR3 length: 15 residues. Per germline, CDR1 SGHAT and CDR2 FQNNGV. This chain's CDR3 is CASSRSGQGYHEQYF. CDR3 coding DNA: TGTGCCAGCAGCCGTAGCGGACAGGGGTACCACGAGCAGTACTTC.

The chain is built from TRBV7-2 and TRBJ2-1; TRBD1 agrees at 9 bases. CDR3 length equals 15 residues. V trimming: 2 bases; J trimming: 7 bases; junction bases outside the gene matches: 6. Germline lookup yields CDR1 SGHTA and CDR2 FQGNSA. The CDR3 is CASSLYRGRMNEQFF. The CDR3 nucleotides are TGTGCCAGCAGCTTATACAGGGGGCGCATGAATGAGCAGTTCTTC.

This clonotype was detected ten times or more. The chain employs TRBV27 and TRBJ1-1, with 8 nucleotides matching TRBD1. Germline loops: CDR1 MNHEY, CDR2 SMNVEV (reference sequence). This CDR3 has 13 residues. With V trimmed by 5 bases and J by 11 bases, 10 bases remained unmatched. The CDR3 coding sequence is TGTGCCAGCAGTCCCAATCAGGGGGCAGGGGCTTTCTTT. Translation gives CASSPNQGAGAFF.

This clonotype was counted only a few times. V usage is TRBV18 and J usage is TRBJ2-3; 7 bases are a match to TRBD2. Trimming took 3 bases from V and 4 from J; bases not matched to a gene: 4. The CDR3 contains 14 residues. The V gene's germline CDR1 is KGHSH and CDR2 LQKENI. The CDR3 protein is CASSPSGTSDTQYF. The CDR3 DNA sequence: TGTGCCAGCTCACCGAGCGGGACGTCAGATACGCAGTATTTT.

This clonotype was observed a handful of times. V is TRBV4-1 and J is TRBJ2-3, with 9 nucleotides matching TRBD2. The J segment lost 0 bases and the V segment lost 4 bases, leaving 14 bases of the junction unmatched. Germline V gene data show CDR1 as MGHRA and CDR2 as YSYEKL. The CDR3 is 19 amino acids. CDR3 loop: CASSRAGGVAGASTDTQYF. CDR3 sequence (DNA): TGCGCCAGCAGCCGGGCCGGTGGGGTAGCGGGAGCTAGCACAGATACGCAGTATTTT.

In regard to this clonotype: A much larger clone differs from this one at a single base, so this may be a read error. The genes are TRBV7-9 and TRBJ2-2; 7 bases fit TRBD2. The CDR3 runs to 10 residues. CDR1 and CDR2 from the germline V gene are SEHNR and FQNEAQ (reference sequence). DNA for the CDR3: TGTTCCAGCGGGATAGGGGAGCTGTTTTTT. As protein: CSSGIGELFF.

This clonotype was seen a handful of times. In DNA, the CDR3 is TGTGCCAGCAGTGAGTCTAGCGGCTACAATGAGCAGTTCTTC. This gives the protein CASSESSGYNEQFF. The rearrangement links TRBV25-1 to TRBJ2-1, with TRBD2 matching over 7 bases. The CDR3 consists of 14 residues. The J segment lost 3 bases and the V segment lost 3 bases, leaving 2 bases of the junction unmatched. Germline CDR1 reads MGHDK; CDR2 reads SYGVNS.

This clonotype was counted a few times. V gene TRBV4-2 combines with J gene TRBJ1-1; D gene uncertain. The CDR3 has 13 amino acids. Germline CDR1 LGHNA, CDR2 YNFKEQ. V lost 0 bases and J lost 6, with 8 bases in between. The CDR3: CASSQENRPEAFF. The CDR3, as DNA: TGTGCCAGCAGCCAAGAAAATAGGCCTGAAGCTTTCTTT.

V gene TRBV15 combines with J gene TRBJ2-5, with 9 bases identical to TRBD2. The CDR3 extends over 16 amino acids. Germline CDR1 is LNHNV and CDR2 is YYDKDF (reference sequence). Germline trimming cut 2 bases from V and 3 bases from J; bases unmatched to any gene: 7. CDR3 DNA sequence: TGTGCCACCAGCAGATTCTCCAGCGGGGGGAAAGAGACCCAGTACTTC. Its translation: CATSRFSSGGKETQYF.

The rearrangement joins TRBV7-9 to TRBJ1-1; 8 positions agree with TRBD1. The CDR3 has 16 residues. Trimming took 1 base from V and 5 from J; bases not matched to a gene: 9. Per germline, CDR1 SEHNR and CDR2 FQNEAQ (reference sequence). The CDR3 DNA is TGTGCCAGCAGCTTAGGCCCTTGGACAGGGCGGACTGAAGCTTTCTTT. It translates to CASSLGPWTGRTEAFF.

This clonotype has more than one count but fewer than ten. The chain combines TRBV7-9 with TRBJ2-1; a possible D gene is TRBD1 (5 bases). The CDR3 has 16 residues. Trimming cost V 2 bases and J 4 bases, with 15 bases left between them. Germline V gene data show CDR1 as SEHNR and CDR2 as FQNEAQ (reference sequence). In DNA form, the CDR3 reads TGTGCCAGCAGCTTATCAGCAGGGCCCCGTTACAATGAGCAGTTCTTC. This translates into CASSLSAGPRYNEQFF.

This clonotype was detected many times. V and J are TRBV7-8 and TRBJ2-7; the D gene is possibly TRBD2 (5 bases). V dropped 7 bases and J dropped 7 bases, with 17 bases sitting between them. The CDR3 runs to 13 residues. Germline CDR1 SGHVS, CDR2 FQNEAQ. CDR3 sequence (DNA): TGTGCCAGCACCCCTAACCGGGGTTGGGAGCAGTACGTC. This encodes CASTPNRGWEQYV.

This chain connects TRBV7-6 to TRBJ2-1; D uncertain. Trimming shortened V by 4 bases and J by 0 bases, and 16 bases separated the two germline ends. Germline assignment: CDR1 SGHVS and CDR2 FNYEAQ. The CDR3 is 17 residues long. The CDR3 region is CASSSAVDMSSYNEQFF. CDR3 nucleotide sequence: TGTGCCAGCAGCTCGGCGGTCGACATGAGCTCCTACAATGAGCAGTTCTTC.

The chain employs TRBV7-8 and TRBJ2-5; perhaps TRBD2 as D (7 bases). Germline lookup yields CDR1 SGHVS and CDR2 FQNEAQ. This CDR3 is 15 amino acids long. Trimming stripped 7 bases from V and 9 bases from J, with 24 bases between. The CDR3 loop reads CASTFRAGAPVAQYF. The CDR3 DNA reads as TGTGCCAGCACCTTCCGCGCGGGGGCCCCCGTCGCCCAGTACTTC.

The chain links TRBV11-1 to TRBJ2-1; 13 positions agree with TRBD2. The CDR3 totals 15 residues. With V trimmed by 4 bases and J by 8 bases, 5 bases remained unmatched. Germline V CDR1 and CDR2: SGHAT, FQDESV (reference sequence). The CDR3 sequence is CASSSTSGGKDEQFF. The CDR3 DNA sequence: TGTGCCAGCAGCTCGACTAGCGGGGGGAAGGATGAGCAGTTCTTC.

This clonotype was seen many times. This chain uses TRBV4-1 with TRBJ2-3; D call uncertain. Germline CDR1 is MGHRA and CDR2 is YSYEKL. This CDR3 comprises 16 residues. V gave up 0 bases and J gave up 0 bases, with 10 bases separating them. CDR3 sequence (DNA): TGCGCCAGCAGCCAAGACCGGCGGATGAGCACAGATACGCAGTATTTT. This translates into CASSQDRRMSTDTQYF.

The rearrangement links TRBV25-1 to TRBJ1-2, with 10 bases fitting TRBD1. The CDR3 contains 16 residues. Germline V gene lookup returns CDR1 MGHDK and CDR2 SYGVNS. The J segment lost 8 bases and the V segment lost 2 bases, leaving 11 bases of the junction unmatched. The CDR3 sequence: CASSERLWTGGYGYTF. CDR3 bases: TGTGCCAGCAGTGAACGCTTATGGACAGGGGGTTACGGCTACACCTTC.

This clonotype has just a few counts. This chain connects TRBV7-8 to TRBJ2-7; D is possibly TRBD1 (5 bases). V lost 10 bases and J lost 2, with 15 bases in between. The germline V gene has CDR1 SGHVS and CDR2 FQNEAQ. CDR3 length equals 13 residues. The CDR3 nucleotides read TGTGCCATTCGGATTCAGGGCACCTACGAGCAGTACTTC. It codes for CAIRIQGTYEQYF.

A few counts support this clonotype. This chain connects TRBV4-2 to TRBJ1-1, with D possibly TRBD1 on 6 matching bases. CDR3 length: 15 amino acids. Germline CDR1 and CDR2: LGHNA and YNFKEQ. V was cut by 5 bases and J by 2 bases, with 15 bases left in between. CDR3 in DNA: TGTGCCAGCAGCGAAAGGGAGGGGGGAAACACTGAAGCTTTCTTT. Translated, it gives CASSEREGGNTEAFF.